This is a list of T cell receptor beta chains from one sample in a study of cytomegalovirus exposure and HLA in healthy donors. TCRdb's table, derived via immunoSEQ multiplex PCR, lists solely in-frame clones and lacks some. The sample gives over 110,000 clones, approximately 79% of which show up once; 8.8% is in the top ten. What was sequenced was PBMCs. The receptors originated from a woman in her forties or fifties in good health and CMV-seropositive. Each CDR3 is given with its conserved first and last residue.

CDR3aa	j_gene	v_gene	len
CASSQGTATNEKLFF	TRBJ1-4	TRBV5-4	15
CASEKSGGQETQYF	TRBJ2-5	TRBV19	14
CASSSPGGNTEAFF	TRBJ1-1	TRBV28	14
CASSLSQGANTEAFF	TRBJ1-1	TRBV5-5	15
CASSLTAGTGSAGELFF	TRBJ2-2	TRBV7-3	17
CASSPRGGGAEETQYF	TRBJ2-5	TRBV18	16
CSAILRSYFNEKLFF	TRBJ1-4	TRBV29-1	15
CASSPRLAVYEQYF	-	TRBV14	14
CASSYRDYTDTQYF	TRBJ2-3	TRBV6-6	14
CASSLGAGEGETQYF	TRBJ2-5	TRBV28	15
CASRRTGGYNQPQHF	TRBJ1-5	TRBV19	15
CASSPGTGEREQYF	TRBJ2-7	TRBV7-9	14
CATSGGRGSDSPLHF	TRBJ1-6	TRBV15	15
CASSEAGTGGYTF	TRBJ1-2	TRBV6-1	13
CSVLGSTDTQYF	TRBJ2-3	TRBV29-1	12
CSVELQHSYEQYF	TRBJ2-7	TRBV29-1	13
CASSFSSGGYNEQFF	TRBJ2-1	TRBV5-4	15
CASSLTFLAGEYNEQFF	TRBJ2-1	TRBV7-3	17
CASSVLIEDTQYF	TRBJ2-3	TRBV9	13
CASSSHGTGGDGYTF	TRBJ1-2	TRBV28	15
CASWDAGGADTQYF	TRBJ2-3	TRBV2	14
CASSLEGASGYEQYF	TRBJ2-7	TRBV7-2	15
CSAPQWEGTDTQYF	TRBJ2-3	TRBV29-1	14
CASSSRVRGYEKLFF	TRBJ1-4	TRBV6-6	15
CASSQDRDRGTIGGGYTF	TRBJ1-2	TRBV4-2	18